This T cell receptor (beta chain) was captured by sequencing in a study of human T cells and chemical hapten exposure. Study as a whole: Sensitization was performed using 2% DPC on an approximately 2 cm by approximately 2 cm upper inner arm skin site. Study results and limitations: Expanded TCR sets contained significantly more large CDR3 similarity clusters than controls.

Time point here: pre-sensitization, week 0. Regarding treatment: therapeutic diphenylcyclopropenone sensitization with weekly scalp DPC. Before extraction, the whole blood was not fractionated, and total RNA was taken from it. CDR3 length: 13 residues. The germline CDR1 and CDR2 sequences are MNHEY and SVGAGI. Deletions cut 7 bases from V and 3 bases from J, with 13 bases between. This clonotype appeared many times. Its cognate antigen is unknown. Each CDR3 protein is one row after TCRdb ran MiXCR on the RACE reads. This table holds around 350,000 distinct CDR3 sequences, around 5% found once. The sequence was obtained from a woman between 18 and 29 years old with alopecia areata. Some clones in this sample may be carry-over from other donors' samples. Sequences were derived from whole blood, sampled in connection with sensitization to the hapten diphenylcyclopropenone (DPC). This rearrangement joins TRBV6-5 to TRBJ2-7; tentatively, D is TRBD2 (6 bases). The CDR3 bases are TGTGCCAGCACCGAAGACGGGAGCTACGAGCAGTACTTC. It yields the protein CASTEDGSYEQYF.